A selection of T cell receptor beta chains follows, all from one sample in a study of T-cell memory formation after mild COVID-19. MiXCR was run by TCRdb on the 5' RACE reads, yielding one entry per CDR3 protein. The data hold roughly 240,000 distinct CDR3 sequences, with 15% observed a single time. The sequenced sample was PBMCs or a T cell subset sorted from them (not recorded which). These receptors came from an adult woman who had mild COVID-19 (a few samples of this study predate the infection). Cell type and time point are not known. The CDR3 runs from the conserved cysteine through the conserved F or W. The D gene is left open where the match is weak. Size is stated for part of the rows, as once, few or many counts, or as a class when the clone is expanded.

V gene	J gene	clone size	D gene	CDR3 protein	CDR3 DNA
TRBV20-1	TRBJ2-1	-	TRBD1	CSFNQGAGDEQFF	TGCAGTTTTAATCAGGGGGCGGGCGATGAGCAGTTCTTC
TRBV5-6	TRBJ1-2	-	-	CASSLDVGRAIYGYTF	TGTGCCAGCAGCTTGGATGTAGGTCGGGCCATCTATGGCTACACCTTC
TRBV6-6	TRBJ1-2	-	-	CASSYSGNYGYTF	TGTGCCAGCAGTTACTCAGGGAACTATGGCTACACCTTC
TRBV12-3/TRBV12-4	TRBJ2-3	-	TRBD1	CASRLTGFTDTQYF	TGTGCCAGCAGGTTGACAGGGTTCACAGATACGCAGTATTTT
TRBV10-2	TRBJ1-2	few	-	CASSWGPSYGYTF	TGCGCCAGCAGTTGGGGGCCGAGCTATGGCTACACCTTC
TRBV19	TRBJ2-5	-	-	CASSIPRGQTRETQYF	TGTGCCAGTAGTATCCCCCGAGGACAGACAAGAGAGACCCAGTACTTC
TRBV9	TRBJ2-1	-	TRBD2	CASSESSGRASKQFF	TGTGCCAGCAGCGAGTCTAGCGGGAGGGCCTCCAAACAGTTCTTC
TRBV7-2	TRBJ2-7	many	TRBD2	CASSFPSSGRSRYEQYF	TGTGCCAGCAGCTTCCCCTCTAGCGGGAGGAGCCGGTACGAGCAGTACTTC
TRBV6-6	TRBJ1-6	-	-	CASSHGTGNSPLHF	TGTGCCAGCAGTCACGGGACCGGCAATTCACCCCTCCACTTT
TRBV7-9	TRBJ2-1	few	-	CASSLVGGRAHNEQFF	TGTGCCAGCAGCTTAGTAGGGGGAAGGGCACACAATGAGCAGTTCTTC
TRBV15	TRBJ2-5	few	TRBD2	CATSRPGLARETQYF	TGTGCCACCAGCCGCCCGGGACTAGCGAGGGAGACCCAGTACTTC
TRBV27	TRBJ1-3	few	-	CASRGGAGRGNTIYF	TGTGCCAGCAGGGGGGGGGCAGGGCGCGGAAACACCATATATTTT
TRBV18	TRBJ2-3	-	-	CASSPLGVGDTQYF	TGTGCCAGCTCACCATTAGGCGTTGGAGATACGCAGTATTTT
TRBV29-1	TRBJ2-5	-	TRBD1	CSVKTGTGVETQYF	TGCAGCGTGAAGACCGGGACAGGGGTCGAGACCCAGTACTTC
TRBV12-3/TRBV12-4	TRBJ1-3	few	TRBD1	CASRPTGARENTIYF	TGTGCCAGCAGACCAACAGGGGCCAGGGAAAACACCATATATTTT
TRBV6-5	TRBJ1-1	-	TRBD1	CASSAGTGRTEAFF	TGTGCCAGCAGTGCCGGGACAGGGAGGACTGAAGCTTTCTTT
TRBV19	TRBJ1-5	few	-	CASSSSRDSNQPQHF	TGTGCCAGTAGCAGTAGCCGGGACAGCAATCAGCCCCAGCATTTT
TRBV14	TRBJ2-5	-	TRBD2	CASSQDMSGLASPETQYF	TGTGCCAGCAGCCAAGATATGTCGGGACTAGCTTCTCCAGAGACCCAGTACTTC
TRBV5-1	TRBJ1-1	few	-	CASTSAGANTEAFF	TGCGCCAGCACGTCGGCGGGGGCAAACACTGAAGCTTTCTTT
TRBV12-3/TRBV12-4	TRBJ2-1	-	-	CASSLRARTYNELFF	TGTGCCAGCAGTCTCCGGGCCCGCACCTACAATGAGCTGTTCTTC
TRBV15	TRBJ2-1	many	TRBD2	CATSRDGSGSYYEQFF	TGTGCCACCAGCAGAGATGGGAGCGGGAGTTATTATGAGCAGTTCTTC
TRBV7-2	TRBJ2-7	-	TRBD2	CASSTSGVETYEQYF	TGTGCCAGCAGCACCAGCGGGGTCGAGACCTACGAGCAGTACTTC
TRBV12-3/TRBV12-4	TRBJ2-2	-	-	CASSLSQGVGELFF	TGTGCCAGCAGTTTATCCCAGGGAGTCGGGGAGCTGTTTTTT
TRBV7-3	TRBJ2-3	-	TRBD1	CASSPPGQTDTQYF	TGTGCCAGCAGCCCTCCGGGACAGACGGATACGCAGTATTTT
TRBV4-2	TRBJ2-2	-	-	CASSQEIDGELFF	TGTGCCAGCAGCCAAGAAATAGACGGGGAGCTGTTTTTT
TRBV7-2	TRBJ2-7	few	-	CASSLHRDPLYEQYF	TGTGCCAGCAGCTTACACAGGGACCCTCTCTACGAGCAGTACTTC
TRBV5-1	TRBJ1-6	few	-	CASSPPSTPGYNSPLHF	TGCGCCAGCAGCCCTCCATCAACTCCGGGGTATAATTCACCCCTCCACTTT
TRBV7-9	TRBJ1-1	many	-	CASSTARLTPNTEAFF	TGTGCCAGCAGCACAGCCCGACTGACACCTAACACTGAAGCTTTCTTT
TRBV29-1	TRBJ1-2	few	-	CSALGDNYGYTF	TGCAGCGCGCTGGGGGATAACTATGGCTACACCTTC
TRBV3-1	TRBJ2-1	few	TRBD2	CASSQDRLAGGEQFF	TGTGCCAGCAGCCAAGATCGACTAGCGGGGGGCGAGCAGTTCTTC
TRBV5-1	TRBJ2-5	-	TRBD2	CASSGGLAVETQYF	TGCGCCAGCAGCGGGGGACTAGCCGTAGAGACCCAGTACTTC
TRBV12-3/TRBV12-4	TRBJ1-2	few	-	CASRNDGSSYGYTF	TGTGCCAGCAGAAATGACGGCAGTTCCTATGGCTACACCTTC
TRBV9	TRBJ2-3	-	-	CASSVLQAGRTDTQYF	TGTGCCAGCAGCGTGTTACAGGCGGGCCGCACAGATACGCAGTATTTT
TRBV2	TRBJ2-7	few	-	CASSVSSSYEQYF	TGTGCCAGCAGTGTATCCTCATCCTACGAGCAGTACTTC
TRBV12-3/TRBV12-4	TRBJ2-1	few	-	CASSRTSIGPFF	TGTGCCAGCAGCCGTACTAGTATTGGTCCGTTCTTC
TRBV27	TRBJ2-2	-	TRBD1	CASRTFDRGDTGELFF	TGTGCCAGCAGGACTTTTGACAGGGGAGACACCGGGGAGCTGTTTTTT
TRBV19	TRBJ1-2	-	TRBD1	CASGGRDSLRYTF	TGTGCCAGTGGCGGCCGGGACAGTCTTAGATACACCTTC